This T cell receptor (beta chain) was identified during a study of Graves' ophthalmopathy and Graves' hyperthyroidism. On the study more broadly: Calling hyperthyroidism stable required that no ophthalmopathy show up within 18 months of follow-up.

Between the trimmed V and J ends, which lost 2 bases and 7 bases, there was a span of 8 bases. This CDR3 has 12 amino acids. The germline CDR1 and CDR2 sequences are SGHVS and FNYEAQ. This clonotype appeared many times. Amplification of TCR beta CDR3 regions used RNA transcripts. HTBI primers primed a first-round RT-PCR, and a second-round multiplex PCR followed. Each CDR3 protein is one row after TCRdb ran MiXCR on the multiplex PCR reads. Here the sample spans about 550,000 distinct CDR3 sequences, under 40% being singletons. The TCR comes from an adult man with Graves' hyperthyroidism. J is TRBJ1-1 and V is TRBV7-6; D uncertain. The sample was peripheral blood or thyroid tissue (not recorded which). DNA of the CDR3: TGTGCCAGCAGCTTAAGTGGTCGTGAAGCTTTCTTT. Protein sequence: CASSLSGREAFF.